Listed below are T cell receptor beta chains from one sample, sequenced in a study of blood T cell repertoires in COVID-19. Sequenced by immunoSEQ multiplex PCR; TCRdb stores in-frame clones only, minus some. The sample yields some 240,000 clones, 85% to 90% seen once. Specimen: peripheral blood. These receptors came from a woman between 40 and 55 years old who had recovered from COVID-19. The CDR3 runs from the conserved cysteine through the conserved F or W. D genes are given only for firm matches. Not all rows give a size; the values are once, few, many and, for expanded clones, a class.

j_gene	v_gene	abundance	d_gene	CDR3aa	CDR3nt
TRBJ1-1	TRBV3-1/TRBV3-2	once	-	CASSQSGPGSTEAFF	TGTGCCAGCAGCCAATCAGGTCCAGGGTCAACTGAAGCTTTCTTT
TRBJ2-2	TRBV11-2	-	TRBD1	CASSSRDRGGELFF	TGTGCCAGCAGCTCACGGGACAGGGGGGGAGAGCTGTTTTTT
TRBJ2-7	TRBV29-1	-	-	CSVIDGSSYEQYF	TGCAGCGTTATCGACGGGAGCTCCTACGAGCAGTACTTC
TRBJ2-1	TRBV19	once	TRBD2	CASTRGLADNEQFF	TGTGCCAGTACTAGGGGACTAGCGGACAATGAGCAGTTCTTC
TRBJ1-1	TRBV11-3	once	TRBD1	CASSYGQGQNTEAFF	TGTGCCAGCAGCTACGGACAGGGACAGAACACTGAAGCTTTCTTT
TRBJ1-6	TRBV6-5	-	-	CASSPRFLYSPLHF	TGTGCCAGCAGTCCCCGGTTTTTATATTCACCCCTCCACTTT
TRBJ1-1	TRBV4-1	-	TRBD1	CASSLGQGENTEAFF	TGCGCCAGCAGTTTGGGACAGGGGGAGAACACTGAAGCTTTCTTT
TRBJ1-2	TRBV19	-	-	CASTAYQGTPGYGYTF	TGTGCCAGTACGGCCTATCAGGGAACACCGGGCTATGGCTACACCTTC
TRBJ2-1	TRBV5-6	-	TRBD2	CASSLMLAGGNEQFF	TGTGCCAGCAGCTTGATGCTAGCGGGAGGCAATGAGCAGTTCTTC
TRBJ2-7	TRBV5-4	-	-	CASSPVGGGPTYEQYF	TGTGCCAGCAGCCCGGTTGGGGGGGGCCCAACCTACGAGCAGTACTTC
TRBJ2-1	TRBV10-3	-	TRBD1	CASGDRGDEQFF	TGTGCCTCGGGGGACAGGGGTGATGAGCAGTTCTTC
TRBJ1-4	TRBV30	-	-	CAWSVKGGSLFF	TGTGCCTGGAGTGTAAAGGGGGGGAGCCTGTTTTTT
TRBJ1-5	TRBV27	-	-	CASSSRDNEGNQPQHF	TGTGCCAGCAGTTCCCGGGACAATGAGGGCAATCAGCCCCAGCATTTT
TRBJ2-2	TRBV5-1	few	TRBD1	CASSSGTANTGELFF	TGCGCCAGCAGCTCCGGGACAGCGAACACCGGGGAGCTGTTTTTT
TRBJ1-1	TRBV29-1	-	-	CSAADSHYMNTEAFF	TGCAGCGCCGCGGACAGCCATTACATGAACACTGAAGCTTTCTTT
TRBJ1-1	TRBV6-5	-	-	CASSPSYLMNTEAFF	TGTGCCAGCAGTCCGTCGTATCTTATGAACACTGAAGCTTTCTTT
TRBJ2-1	TRBV7-8	-	TRBD2	CASSSLRTSQYNEQFF	TGTGCCAGCAGCTCCCTCAGGACTAGCCAGTACAATGAGCAGTTCTTC
TRBJ2-7	TRBV5-1	-	TRBD1	CASRGTVLTYEQYF	TGCGCCAGCAGAGGGACAGTTCTTACCTACGAGCAGTACTTC
TRBJ2-7	TRBV11-2	-	TRBD1	CASSLQGAYYEQYF	TGTGCCAGCAGTCTACAGGGGGCTTACTACGAGCAGTACTTC
TRBJ1-2	TRBV7-3	-	TRBD1	CASSRDSDYGYTF	TGTGCCAGCAGCCGGGACAGCGACTATGGCTACACCTTC
TRBJ1-6	TRBV27	-	-	CASSTDSYNSPLHF	TGTGCCAGCAGTACGGACAGTTATAATTCACCCCTCCACTTT
TRBJ2-5	TRBV13	-	TRBD2	CASSLGTSGEETQYF	TGTGCCAGCAGCCTAGGGACTAGCGGGGAAGAGACCCAGTACTTC
TRBJ2-1	TRBV6-5	once	TRBD2	CASRDSGGAYNEQFF	TGTGCCAGCAGAGATAGCGGGGGGGCGTACAATGAGCAGTTCTTC
TRBJ1-5	TRBV28	-	TRBD1	CASSETGGLYQPQHF	TGTGCCAGCAGTGAAACAGGGGGCCTCTATCAGCCCCAGCATTTT
TRBJ2-5	TRBV7-6	-	TRBD2	CASSLAQLAGSKETQYF	TGTGCCAGCAGCTTAGCGCAACTAGCGGGGAGTAAAGAGACCCAGTACTTC
TRBJ2-3	TRBV9	-	TRBD2	CASSLVWGGTRDTQYF	TGTGCCAGCAGCCTTGTCTGGGGTGGGACTAGGGATACGCAGTATTTT
TRBJ2-2	TRBV6-2/TRBV6-3	-	TRBD2	CASSRGTSGWPPALGANTGELFF	TGTGCCAGCAGCCGAGGGACTAGCGGGTGGCCACCGGCCCTGGGGGCGAACACCGGGGAGCTGTTTTTT
TRBJ1-6	TRBV5-1	-	TRBD1	CASQLDRAHSPLHF	TGCGCCAGCCAGCTGGACAGGGCCCATTCACCCCTCCACTTT
TRBJ1-2	TRBV6-5	-	TRBD1	CASSYGQGWGYTF	TGTGCCAGCAGTTACGGACAGGGCTGGGGCTACACCTTC